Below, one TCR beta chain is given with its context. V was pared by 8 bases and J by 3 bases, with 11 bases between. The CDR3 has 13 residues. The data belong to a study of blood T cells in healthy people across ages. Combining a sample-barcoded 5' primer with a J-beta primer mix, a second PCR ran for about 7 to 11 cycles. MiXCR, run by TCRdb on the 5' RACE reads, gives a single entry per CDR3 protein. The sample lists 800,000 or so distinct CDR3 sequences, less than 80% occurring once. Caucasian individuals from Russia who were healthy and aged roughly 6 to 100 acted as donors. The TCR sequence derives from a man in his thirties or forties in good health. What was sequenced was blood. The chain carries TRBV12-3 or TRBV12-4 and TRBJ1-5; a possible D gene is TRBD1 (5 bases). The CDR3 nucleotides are TGTGCCAGCGGCAGGGACGTCAATCAGCCCCAGCATTTT. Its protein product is CASGRDVNQPQHF.